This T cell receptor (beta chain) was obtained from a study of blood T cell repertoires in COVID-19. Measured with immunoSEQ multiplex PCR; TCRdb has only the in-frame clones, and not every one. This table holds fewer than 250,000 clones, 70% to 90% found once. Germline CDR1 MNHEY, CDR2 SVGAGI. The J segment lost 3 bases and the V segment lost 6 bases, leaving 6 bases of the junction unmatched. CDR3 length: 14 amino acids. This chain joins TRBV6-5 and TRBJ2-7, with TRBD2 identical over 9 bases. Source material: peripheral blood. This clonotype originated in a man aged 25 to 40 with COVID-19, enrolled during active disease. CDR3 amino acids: CASSNSGGYYEQYF. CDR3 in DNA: TGTGCCAGCAGCAATAGCGGGGGATACTACGAGCAGTACTTC.